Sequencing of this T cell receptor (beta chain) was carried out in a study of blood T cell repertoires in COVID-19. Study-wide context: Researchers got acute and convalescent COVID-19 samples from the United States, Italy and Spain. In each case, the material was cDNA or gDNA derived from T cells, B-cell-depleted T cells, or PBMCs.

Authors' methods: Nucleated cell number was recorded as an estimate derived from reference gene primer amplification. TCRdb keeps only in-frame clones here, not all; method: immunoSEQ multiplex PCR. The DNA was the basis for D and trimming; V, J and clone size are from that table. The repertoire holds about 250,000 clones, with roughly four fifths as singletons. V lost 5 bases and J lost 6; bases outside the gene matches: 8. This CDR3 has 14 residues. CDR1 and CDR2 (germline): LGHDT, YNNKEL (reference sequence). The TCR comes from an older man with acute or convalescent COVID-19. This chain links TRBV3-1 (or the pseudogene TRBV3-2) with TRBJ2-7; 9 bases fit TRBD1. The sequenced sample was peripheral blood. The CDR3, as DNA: TGTGCCAGCAGCTTCTTGGACAGGGGAGGCGAGCAGTACTTC. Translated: CASSFLDRGGEQYF.